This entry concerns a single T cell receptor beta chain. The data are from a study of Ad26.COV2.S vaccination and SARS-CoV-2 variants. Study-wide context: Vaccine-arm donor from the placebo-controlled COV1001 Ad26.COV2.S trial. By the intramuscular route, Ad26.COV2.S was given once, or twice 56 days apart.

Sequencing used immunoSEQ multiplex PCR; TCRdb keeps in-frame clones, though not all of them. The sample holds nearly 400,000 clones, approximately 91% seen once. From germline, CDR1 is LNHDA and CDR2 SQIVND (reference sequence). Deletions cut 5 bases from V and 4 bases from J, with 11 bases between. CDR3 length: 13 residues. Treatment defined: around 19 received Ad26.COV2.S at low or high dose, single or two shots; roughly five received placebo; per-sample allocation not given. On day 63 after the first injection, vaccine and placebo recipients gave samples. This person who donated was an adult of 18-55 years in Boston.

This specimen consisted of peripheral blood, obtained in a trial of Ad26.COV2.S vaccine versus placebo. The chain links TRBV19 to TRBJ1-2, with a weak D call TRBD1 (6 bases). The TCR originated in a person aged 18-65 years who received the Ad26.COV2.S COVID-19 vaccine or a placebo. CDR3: CASSVQGSYGYTF. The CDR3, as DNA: TGTGCCAGTAGTGTACAGGGTAGCTATGGCTACACCTTC. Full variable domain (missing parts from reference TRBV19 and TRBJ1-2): DGGITQSPKYLFRKEGQNVTLSCEQNLNHDAMYWYRQDPGQGLRLIYYSQIVNDFQKGDIAEGYSVSREKKESFPLTVTSAQKNPTAFYLCASSVQGSYGYTFGSGTRLTVV.